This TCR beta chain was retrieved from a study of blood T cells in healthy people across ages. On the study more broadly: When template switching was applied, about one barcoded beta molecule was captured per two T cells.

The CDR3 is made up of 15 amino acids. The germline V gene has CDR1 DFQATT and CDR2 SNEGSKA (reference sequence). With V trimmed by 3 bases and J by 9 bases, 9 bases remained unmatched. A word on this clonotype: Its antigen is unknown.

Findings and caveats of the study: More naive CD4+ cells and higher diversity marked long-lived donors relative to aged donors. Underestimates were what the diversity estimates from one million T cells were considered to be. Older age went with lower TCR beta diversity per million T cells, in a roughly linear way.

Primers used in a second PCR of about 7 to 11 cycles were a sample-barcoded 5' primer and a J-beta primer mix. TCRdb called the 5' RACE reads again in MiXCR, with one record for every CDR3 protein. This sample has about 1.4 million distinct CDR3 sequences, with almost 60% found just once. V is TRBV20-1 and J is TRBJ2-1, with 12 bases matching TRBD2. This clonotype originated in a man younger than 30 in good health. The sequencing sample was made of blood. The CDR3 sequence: CSARSLAGGLGEQFF. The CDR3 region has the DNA TGCAGTGCTAGGTCCCTAGCGGGAGGGCTAGGTGAGCAGTTCTTC.